This entry describes one T cell receptor beta chain. These data belong to a study of cytomegalovirus exposure and HLA in healthy donors. PCR amplification relied on 60 Vbeta primers (plus 13 Jbeta primers). Measured with immunoSEQ multiplex PCR; TCRdb has only the in-frame clones, and not every one. The sample contains fewer than 200,000 clones, roughly 85% of which appear only once. After removal of 5 bases from V and 4 bases from J, the junction contained 10 bases not matched to a gene. The CDR3 extends over 17 amino acids. The germline CDR1 and CDR2 sequences are SGHTA and FQGTGA. The clonotype comes from a male donor in good health and CMV-seronegative. The genes are TRBV7-3 and TRBJ2-5; TRBD2 agrees at 13 bases. The sequenced sample consisted of PBMCs. The CDR3 coding sequence is TGTGCCAGCAGCCTAAAGGGACTAGCGGGGAATCCAGAGACCCAGTACTTC. It specifies CASSLKGLAGNPETQYF.